The present T cell receptor (beta chain) was sequenced within a study of cytomegalovirus exposure and HLA in healthy donors. The wider study: A preliminary data release comprised 91 million or so unique TCRs obtained from HLA-typed donors. Notes on the study in general: There were under 200 TCR beta chains listed as cytomegalovirus-associated. There were several of the most significant clusters that appeared linked to common viral pathogens in a later analysis.

The PCR employed 60 Vbeta primers together with 13 Jbeta primers. Here immunoSEQ multiplex PCR was the method, and the copy in TCRdb shows in-frame clones only, minus some. The sample includes around 36,000 clones, around 81% of them seen just once. Details on this clone: Its antigen remains unidentified.

Sequencing was performed on PBMCs. The TCR was taken from a woman aged 35 to 49 in good health and CMV-seronegative.

CDR3 loop: CASSGDTSGGETQYF. The CDR3 nucleotides are TGTGCCAGCAGCGGGGACACTAGCGGAGGAGAGACCCAGTACTTC. This rearrangement joins TRBV9 to TRBJ2-5; 8 positions agree with TRBD2. The trim removed 3 bases at V and 4 bases at J, leaving 8 bases unmatched. This CDR3 is 15 amino acids long. CDR1 and CDR2 (germline): SGDLS, YYNGEE.